The 9 T cell receptor beta chains given below trace back to one sample, sequenced in a study of response to subunit inactivated influenza vaccine. TCRdb re-analysed the RT-PCR reads in MiXCR, keeping a single row per CDR3 protein. The sample has around 190,000 distinct CDR3 sequences; approximately 15% are singletons. The sample consisted of CD8+ T cells sorted from PBMCs, taken about 5 days after vaccination. The source of these receptors is a man aged 45-65 years who received an inactivated influenza vaccine.

This clonotype was seen only a few times. The chain links TRBV15 to TRBJ2-1, with 8 bases identical to TRBD1. The CDR3 loop spans 12 amino acids. Germline lookup yields CDR1 LNHNV and CDR2 YYDKDF (reference sequence). V shed 4 bases, J shed 9 bases, and the junction held 2 bases outside the gene matches. The CDR3 region has the DNA TGTGCCACCAGCACCGGACAGGGTGAGCAGTTCTTC. As protein: CATSTGQGEQFF.

This clonotype was counted many times. The genes are TRBV12-3 or TRBV12-4 and TRBJ1-2; D gene uncertain. The CDR3 is 14 amino acids. Deletions cut 1 base from V and 7 bases from J, with 13 bases between. CDR3 coding DNA: TGTGCCAGCAGTTTAGAGGTGATCCGCGGTGGCTACACCTTC. This sequence encodes CASSLEVIRGGYTF.

This clonotype was picked up a small number of times. V gene TRBV10-3 combines with J gene TRBJ2-1, with unresolved D. Germline V gene data show CDR1 as ENHRY and CDR2 as SYGVKD. The V gene lost 1 base and the J gene lost 9 bases, with 10 bases spanning the gap. CDR3 length: 13 amino acids. CDR3 bases: TGTGCCATCAGTGAGTTGAAGGGTAGTGAGCAGTTCTTC. It encodes CAISELKGSEQFF.

The J gene is TRBJ2-3, the V gene TRBV4-1, with D possibly TRBD1 on 6 matching bases. The V end was cut by 3 bases, the J end by 0 bases, with 10 bases between. The CDR3 runs to 15 residues. In germline, CDR1 is MGHRA, CDR2 YSYEKL. The CDR3 spells CASSQTGWSTDTQYF. Written as DNA, the CDR3 is TGCGCCAGCAGCCAGACAGGCTGGAGCACAGATACGCAGTATTTT.

The chain links TRBV11-2 to TRBJ1-2; 8 nucleotides match TRBD1. CDR1 is SGHAT, CDR2 FQNNGV, per germline. This CDR3 has 15 residues. V was clipped by 1 base and J by 1 base; unmatched bases: 2. The CDR3 DNA follows: TGTGCCAGCAGCTTAGGGACAGGGAGTAACTATGGCTACACCTTC. It is translated as CASSLGTGSNYGYTF.

The rearrangement links TRBV2 to TRBJ2-1, with TRBD1 matching over 9 bases. The J segment lost 8 bases and the V segment lost 6 bases, leaving 14 bases of the junction unmatched. CDR1 is SNHLY, CDR2 FYNNEI, per germline. This CDR3 spans 16 amino acids. The CDR3 DNA is TGTGCCAGCAGGATAACAGGGGGCATCCAGGTGGATGAGCAGTTCTTC. Translation: CASRITGGIQVDEQFF. Full variable domain (rest looked up from reference TRBV2 and TRBJ2-1): EPEVTQTPSHQVTQMGQEVILRCVPISNHLYFYWYRQILGQKVEFLVSFYNNEISEKSEIFDDQFSVERPDGSNFTLKIRSTKLEDSAMYFCASRITGGIQVDEQFFGPGTRLTVL.

DNA of the CDR3: TGTGCCAGCTCACCACTTATGATGATATCTCCTTACGAGCAGTACTTC. Encoded protein: CASSPLMMISPYEQYF. This sequence joins TRBV18 and TRBJ2-7; no clear D. V was clipped by 1 base and J by 4 bases, with 17 bases between them. The CDR3 is 16 residues long. Germline V CDR1 and CDR2: KGHSH, LQKENI.

On this clonotype: One end of the junction is discordant with germline, which a read error may explain. As DNA, the CDR3 is TGTGCTAGCAGCTTCGATCAGGGTAGGGGGCAAGAGACCCAGTACTTC. Its protein product is CASSFDQGRGQETQYF. The chain links TRBV11-2 to TRBJ2-5, with a possible D match to TRBD1 (6 bases). Germline V CDR1 and CDR2: SGHAT, FQNNGV. The CDR3 length is 16 residues. The whole variable domain, filled in from reference TRBV11-2 and TRBJ2-5, reads EAGVAQSPRYKIIEKRQSVAFWCNPISGHATLYWYQQILGQGPKLLIQFQNNGVVDDSQLPKDRFSAERLKGVDSTLKIQPAKLEDSAVYLCASSFDQGRGQETQYFGPGTRLLVL.

V usage is TRBV27 and J usage is TRBJ2-5, with TRBD1 identical over 8 bases. The junction had 4 bases not matched to a gene; V was cut back by 3 bases and J by 1 base. The CDR3 extends over 15 amino acids. CDR1 and CDR2 from the germline V gene are MNHEY and SMNVEV (reference sequence). In DNA, the CDR3 is TGTGCCAGCAGTTTTAGTACAGGGGGCCAAGAGACCCAGTACTTC. It yields the protein CASSFSTGGQETQYF.